This T cell receptor beta chain appears in the sequencing data of a study of OX40 agonist ivuxolimab in advanced cancers. Study as a whole: An agonistic anti-OX40 (CD134) antibody, ivuxolimab, was used to treat the patients. Study-wide points: With doses of 0.1 to 3.0 mg/kg, CD4+ and CD8+ blood T cells had undergone clonal expansion by week 6.

The data were produced by immunoSEQ multiplex PCR, yet TCRdb's version contains in-frame clones alone and is incomplete. The sample includes some 96,000 clones, around 90% of them seen just once. A word on this clone: Its antigen is not identified.

The receptor was isolated from an adult with an advanced solid tumor such as melanoma, head and neck, liver or kidney cancer. This specimen was CD4+ or CD8+ T cells sorted from blood, taken in a trial of the OX40 agonist ivuxolimab.

The CDR3 DNA reads TGTGCCAGCTCGGCGACAGCCACAAATGAAAAACTGTTTTTT. The encoded protein is CASSATATNEKLFF. The J gene is TRBJ1-4, the V gene TRBV18, with D maybe TRBD1 (5 bases). The CDR3 extends over 14 amino acids. Looked up from germline, CDR1 is KGHSH and CDR2 is LQKENI. The V end was cut by 6 bases, the J end by 5 bases, with 13 bases between.